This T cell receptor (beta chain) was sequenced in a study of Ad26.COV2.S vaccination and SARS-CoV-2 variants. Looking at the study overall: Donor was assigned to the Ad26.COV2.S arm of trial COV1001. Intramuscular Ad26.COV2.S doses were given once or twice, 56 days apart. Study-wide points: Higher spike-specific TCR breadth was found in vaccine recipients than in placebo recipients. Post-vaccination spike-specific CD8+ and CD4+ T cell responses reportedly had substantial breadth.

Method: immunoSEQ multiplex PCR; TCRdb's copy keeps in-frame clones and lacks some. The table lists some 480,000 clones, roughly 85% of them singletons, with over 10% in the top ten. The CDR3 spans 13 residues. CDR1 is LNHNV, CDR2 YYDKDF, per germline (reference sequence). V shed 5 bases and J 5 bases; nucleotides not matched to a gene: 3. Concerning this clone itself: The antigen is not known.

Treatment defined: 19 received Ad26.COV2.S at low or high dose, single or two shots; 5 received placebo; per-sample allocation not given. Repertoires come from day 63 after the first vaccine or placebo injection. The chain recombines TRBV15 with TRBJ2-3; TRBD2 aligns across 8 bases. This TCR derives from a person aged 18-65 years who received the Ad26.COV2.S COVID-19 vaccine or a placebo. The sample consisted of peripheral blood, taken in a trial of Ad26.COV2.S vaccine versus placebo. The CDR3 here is CATSPGGEDTQYF. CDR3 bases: TGTGCCACCAGCCCGGGGGGGGAAGATACGCAGTATTTT.